These 10 T cell receptor beta chains were all obtained from the same sample, sequenced in a study of identical twins. TCRdb redid the calling of the 5' RACE reads with MiXCR, one entry per CDR3 protein. The sample has over 550,000 distinct CDR3 sequences; under 8.5% are singletons. These data were also filed under a second study, of yellow fever vaccine responses in identical twins.

The material sequenced was PBMCs. The receptors were sampled from a woman aged 18-29 years in good health.

The gene calls are TRBV12-3 or TRBV12-4 and TRBJ2-1, with a possible D match to TRBD1 (5 bases). This CDR3 has 13 amino acids. Deletions cut 3 bases from V and 7 bases from J, with 10 bases between. CDR3: CASSFVKGNEQFF. In nucleotides, the CDR3 is TGTGCCAGCAGTTTTGTAAAGGGGAATGAGCAGTTCTTC.

The rearrangement uses TRBV20-1 and TRBJ2-7, with 11 bases matching TRBD1. With 5 bases clipped from V and 2 bases from J, the junction kept 2 bases outside the gene matches. CDR1 is DFQATT and CDR2 is SNEGSKA in the germline V gene (reference sequence). There are 13 residues in the CDR3. CDR3 nucleotide sequence: TGCAGTGCTCGGGACAGGGGGACCTACGAGCAGTACGTC. Its translation is CSARDRGTYEQYV.

This clonotype appeared a few times. V and J are TRBV7-9 and TRBJ1-1; D gene ambiguous. Trimming removed 1 base at V and 1 base at J, with 10 bases between. Per germline, CDR1 SEHNR and CDR2 FQNEAQ (reference sequence). The length of the CDR3 is 15 residues. CDR3 sequence: CASSLVPAGNTEAFF. In nucleotides, the CDR3 is TGTGCCAGCAGCTTAGTTCCGGCGGGGAACACTGAAGCTTTCTTT.

The chain joins TRBV5-6 to TRBJ2-5; possible D gene TRBD1, 6 bases. V was clipped by 1 base and J by 5 bases, with 12 bases between them. Germline V gene sequence: CDR1 SGHDT, CDR2 YYEEEE. This CDR3 has 14 amino acids. CDR3 coding DNA: TGTGCCAGCAGCTTGACCAGGGGCTGGGAGACCCAGTACTTC. Translation: CASSLTRGWETQYF.

The chain uses TRBV9 and TRBJ2-5; D is ambiguous. The CDR3 totals 13 residues. The germline V gene has CDR1 SGDLS and CDR2 YYNGEE. V was clipped by 3 bases and J by 5 bases, with 11 bases between them. The CDR3 nucleotides are TGTGCCAGCAGCGGAGGAACGGCGGAGACCCAGTACTTC. Translated, it gives CASSGGTAETQYF.

The table lists this clonotype with a few counts. The chain uses TRBV20-1 and TRBJ2-5; no reliable D call. Germline lookup yields CDR1 DFQATT and CDR2 SNEGSKA (reference sequence). The CDR3 runs 15 residues. The V and J ends lost 3 bases and 1 base respectively, with 15 bases between them. CDR3 nucleotide sequence: TGCAGTGCTAGTGACGGCCTCGGCAGCCAAGAGACCCAGTACTTC. Translated: CSASDGLGSQETQYF.

This clonotype occurred many times. The genes are TRBV2 and TRBJ2-3; 11 bases are a match to TRBD2. The V gene's germline CDR1 is SNHLY and CDR2 FYNNEI. Trimming took 6 bases from V and 0 from J; bases not matched to a gene: 5. The length of the CDR3 is 16 residues. CDR3 amino acids: CASRLTSGASTDTQYF. DNA of the CDR3: TGTGCCAGCAGGCTGACTAGCGGGGCCAGCACAGATACGCAGTATTTT.

This clonotype was recorded at least ten times. The V call is TRBV5-5, the J call TRBJ2-2; D perhaps matches TRBD2 (6 bases). This CDR3 has 15 amino acids. Trimming cost V 0 bases and J 4 bases, with 10 bases left between them. Germline V gene sequence: CDR1 SGHKS, CDR2 YYEKEE (reference sequence). The CDR3 reads CASSLEGGVTGELFF. Written as DNA, the CDR3 is TGTGCCAGCAGCTTGGAAGGAGGGGTCACCGGGGAGCTGTTTTTT. Full variable domain (remainder filled in from reference TRBV5-5 and TRBJ2-2): DAGVTQSPTHLIKTRGQQVTLRCSPISGHKSVSWYQQVLGQGPQFIFQYYEKEERGRGNFPDRFSARQFPNYSSELNVNALLLGDSALYLCASSLEGGVTGELFFGEGSRLTVL.

This chain joins TRBV12-3 or TRBV12-4 and TRBJ2-5; no definite D call. This CDR3 spans 13 amino acids. The V end lost 6 bases, the J end lost 0 bases, and 8 bases lay between the germline ends. CDR3 in amino acids: CASSDTYQETQYF. The DNA of the CDR3 is TGTGCCAGCAGCGATACCTACCAAGAGACCCAGTACTTC.

This clonotype was counted at least ten times. The V call is TRBV10-3, the J call TRBJ2-7, with D maybe TRBD1 (5 bases). This CDR3 contains 13 residues. Trimming took off 8 bases at V and 0 bases at J, with 11 bases between the two ends. Germline V gene data show CDR1 as ENHRY and CDR2 as SYGVKD. The CDR3 protein is CAISRQSSYEQYV. For the CDR3, the DNA is TGTGCCATCTCTCGACAGAGCTCCTACGAGCAGTACGTC.